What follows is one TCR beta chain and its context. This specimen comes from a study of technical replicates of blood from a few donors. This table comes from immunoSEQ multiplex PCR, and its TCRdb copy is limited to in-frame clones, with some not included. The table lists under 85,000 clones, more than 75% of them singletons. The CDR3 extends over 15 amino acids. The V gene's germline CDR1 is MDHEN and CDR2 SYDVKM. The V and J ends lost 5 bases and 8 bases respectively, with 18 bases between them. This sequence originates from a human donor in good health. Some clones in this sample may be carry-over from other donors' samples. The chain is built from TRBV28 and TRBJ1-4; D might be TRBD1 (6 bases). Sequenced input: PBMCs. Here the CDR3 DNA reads TGTGCCAGCAGTCTTGGGGGCTCCTTCGGGGAAAAACTGTTTTTT. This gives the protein CASSLGGSFGEKLFF.